This T cell receptor (beta chain) was recovered during a study of T cells in Graves' hyperthyroidism and ophthalmopathy. Authors of the study amplified TCR beta CDR3 regions from RNA transcripts. HTBI primers were employed in a first-round RT-PCR of the TCR CDR3. TCRdb reprocessed the multiplex PCR reads via MiXCR and lists one record per CDR3 protein. Counted here are about 290,000 distinct CDR3 sequences, 15% to 20% occurring once; the ten biggest clones make up approximately 31%. V lost 0 bases, J lost 3 bases, and 6 bases lay in between. Germline-derived CDR1 and CDR2 are LNHDA and SQIVND (reference sequence). The CDR3 contains 14 residues. This clonotype was seen only a few times.

The V gene is TRBV19, the J gene TRBJ2-1; tentative D call: TRBD1 (5 bases). This TCR derives from a man aged 30 to 39 with Graves' hyperthyroidism. The specimen was blood. The CDR3 bases are TGTGCCAGTAGTATAGATCAGGGCTACAATGAGCAGTTCTTC. Translation: CASSIDQGYNEQFF.